Shown below are 10 T cell receptor beta chains from a single sample sequenced in a study of chemoradiotherapy in HPV16-positive cancers. The protocol was immunoSEQ multiplex PCR, while the TCRdb copy is restricted to in-frame clones and leaves out a portion. The sample lists 3,000 to 4,000 clones, 84% occurring once. The sample was tumor tissue, taken from a patient who underwent chemoradiotherapy. The source of these receptors is a human donor with HPV-associated anogenital cancer.

The gene calls are TRBV5-8 and TRBJ2-2; no firm D call. This CDR3 spans 14 amino acids. Trimming pared 0 bases from V and 4 bases from J, leaving 7 bases between. Germline CDR1 is SGHTS and CDR2 is YDEGEE. This chain's CDR3 is CASSLEQITGELFF. The CDR3 DNA is TGTGCCAGCAGCTTGGAACAGATCACCGGGGAGCTGTTTTTT.

The V gene is TRBV18, the J gene TRBJ1-5, with D hard to call. This CDR3 is built from 14 residues. Germline assignment: CDR1 KGHSH and CDR2 LQKENI. V was shortened by 5 bases and J by 4 bases, with 12 bases between the two germline ends. The CDR3 reads CASSFSSSNQPQHF. The CDR3 DNA reads TGTGCCAGCTCATTCTCCTCCTCGAATCAGCCCCAGCATTTT. Looking up the rest from reference TRBV18 and TRBJ1-5 gives the full variable domain: NAGVMQNPRHLVRRRGQEARLRCSPMKGHSHVYWYRQLPEEGLKFMVYLQKENIIDESGMPKERFSAEFPKEGPSILRIQQVVRGDSAAYFCASSFSSSNQPQHFGDGTRLSIL.

This clone was detected only once. The V call is TRBV27, the J call TRBJ1-1, with a tentative D call TRBD1 (6 bases). Trimming cost V 0 bases and J 11 bases, with 25 bases left between them. CDR3 length: 17 residues. From germline, CDR1 is MNHEY and CDR2 SMNVEV (reference sequence). The CDR3 reads CASSLSFPRTGTQSAFF. The CDR3 region has the DNA TGTGCCAGCAGTTTATCGTTCCCACGAACCGGGACACAAAGTGCTTTCTTT.

The gene calls are TRBV11-2 and TRBJ1-4, with 10 bases identical to TRBD1. V gave up 5 bases and J gave up 8 bases; unmatched junction bases: 5. Germline CDR1 and CDR2: SGHAT and FQNNGV. The CDR3 runs to 14 residues. The CDR3 bases are TGTGCCAGCAGCGTCGACAGGGGGCGGGAAAAACTGTTTTTT. The encoded protein is CASSVDRGREKLFF.

V and J are TRBV6-1 and TRBJ1-5; D is perhaps TRBD1 (6 bases). CDR1 is MNHNS, CDR2 SASEGT, per germline. This CDR3 spans 15 amino acids. The V end was cut by 3 bases, the J end by 7 bases, with 16 bases between. CDR3: CASSDTSGGGQPQHF. DNA for the CDR3: TGTGCCAGCAGTGATACGTCGGGGGGCGGGCAGCCCCAGCATTTT.

The V and J genes are TRBV23-1 and TRBJ2-5; D ambiguous. TRBV23-1 is marked as an open reading frame, function uncertain. There are 18 residues in the CDR3. V gave up 3 bases and J gave up 7 bases, with 27 bases separating them. CDR3 coding DNA: TGCGCCAGCAGTCACCGCCCTTTCGGAGCAGCTGTTAGGTGGACCCAGTACTTC. Its translation is CASSHRPFGAAVRWTQYF.

Comments on this clone: Other nucleotide sequences in the sample specify the same CDR3. The chain employs TRBV5-1 and TRBJ1-1, with D tentatively TRBD1 (5 bases). Germline V gene data show CDR1 as SGHRS and CDR2 as YFSETQ. V lost 1 base and J lost 0, with 10 bases in between. The CDR3 totals 15 residues. The CDR3, as DNA: TGCGCCAGCAGCTTGACCGGGACGGTGAACACTGAAGCTTTCTTT. Protein sequence: CASSLTGTVNTEAFF.

The V call is TRBV7-3, the J call TRBJ2-2; no clear D gene. Germline assignment: CDR1 SGHTA and CDR2 FQGTGA. V shed 5 bases and J shed 2 bases, with 9 bases lying between them. The CDR3 extends over 14 amino acids. Here the CDR3 reads CASSPTGNTGELFF. CDR3 sequence (DNA): TGTGCCAGCAGCCCTACTGGAAACACCGGGGAGCTGTTTTTT.

This clone was recorded once. This rearrangement joins TRBV4-2 to TRBJ1-4; D not certain. The germline V and J ends were trimmed by 4 bases and 8 bases, with 14 bases remaining between them. Germline lookup yields CDR1 LGHNA and CDR2 YNFKEQ. The CDR3 covers 14 residues. The CDR3 loop is CASSRSRDGEKLFF. The CDR3 DNA reads as TGTGCCAGCAGCCGAAGCCGCGACGGGGAAAAACTGTTTTTT.

This clone was recorded once. The V gene is TRBV6-5, the J gene TRBJ1-1; D remains ambiguous. Between the trimmed V and J ends, which lost 5 bases and 9 bases, there was a span of 13 bases. The germline CDR1 and CDR2 sequences are MNHEY and SVGAGI. The CDR3 has 12 amino acids. The CDR3 loop is CASSPRQGKAFF. CDR3 sequence (DNA): TGTGCCAGCAGTCCCAGGCAAGGGAAAGCTTTCTTT.